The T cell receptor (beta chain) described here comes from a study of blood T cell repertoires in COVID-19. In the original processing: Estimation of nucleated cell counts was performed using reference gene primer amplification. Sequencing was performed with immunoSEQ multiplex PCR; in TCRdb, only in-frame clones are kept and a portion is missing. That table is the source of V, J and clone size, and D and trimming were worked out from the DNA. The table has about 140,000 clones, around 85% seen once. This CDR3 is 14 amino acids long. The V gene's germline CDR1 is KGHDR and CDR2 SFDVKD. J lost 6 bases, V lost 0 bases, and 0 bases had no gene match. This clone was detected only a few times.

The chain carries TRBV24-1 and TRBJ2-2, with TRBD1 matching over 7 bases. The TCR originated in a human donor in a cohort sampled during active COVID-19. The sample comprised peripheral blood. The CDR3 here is CATSDLGTAGELFF. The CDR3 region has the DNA TGTGCCACCAGTGATTTGGGGACAGCCGGGGAGCTGTTTTTT.